The 29 T cell receptor beta chains listed next were all sequenced from one sample in a study of OX40 agonist ivuxolimab in advanced cancers. Method: immunoSEQ multiplex PCR; TCRdb's copy keeps in-frame clones and lacks some. The profile shows about 70,000 clones, 85% of them singletons. The input for sequencing was CD4+ or CD8+ T cells sorted from blood, taken in a trial of the OX40 agonist ivuxolimab. Every receptor here comes from an adult with an advanced solid tumor such as melanoma, head and neck, liver or kidney cancer.

This sequence joins TRBV10-2 and TRBJ1-1; D is perhaps TRBD1 (5 bases). This CDR3 contains 16 residues. The V gene lost 0 bases and the J gene lost 0 bases, with 11 bases spanning the gap. Germline V lookup: CDR1 WSHSY, CDR2 SAAADI. The CDR3 reads CASSESRDRVNTEAFF. The CDR3 DNA reads as TGCGCCAGCAGTGAGTCGAGAGACAGAGTGAACACTGAAGCTTTCTTT.

The V gene is TRBV4-1, the J gene TRBJ2-5; no definite D call. There are 16 residues in the CDR3. The V and J ends lost 3 bases and 5 bases respectively, with 19 bases between them. The germline V gene encodes CDR1 MGHRA and CDR2 YSYEKL. In nucleotides, the CDR3 is TGCGCCAGCAGCCAGAACCCTGGAGCGTTCGGGGAGACCCAGTACTTC. Translation: CASSQNPGAFGETQYF.

This sequence joins TRBV5-4 and TRBJ1-2; D is unclear. Trimming pared 1 base from V and 1 base from J, leaving 8 bases between. This CDR3 is 14 amino acids long. Germline CDR1 is SGHNT and CDR2 is YYREEE (reference sequence). CDR3 DNA sequence: TGTGCCAGCAGCTTGCCGGACGGTAACTATGGCTACACCTTC. Its protein is CASSLPDGNYGYTF. The entire variable domain, with the rest obtained from reference TRBV5-4 and TRBJ1-2, is as follows: ETGVTQSPTHLIKTRGQQVTLRCSSQSGHNTVSWYQQALGQGPQFIFQYYREEENGRGNFPPRFSGLQFPNYSSELNVNALELDDSALYLCASSLPDGNYGYTFGSGTRLTVV.

This rearrangement joins TRBV9 to TRBJ2-3; 8 nucleotides match TRBD2. Germline values: CDR1 SGDLS, CDR2 YYNGEE. The CDR3 consists of 16 residues. Trimming cost V 2 bases and J 2 bases; bases outside gene matches: 7. The CDR3, as DNA: TGTGCCAGCAGCGTCGCGGGGGGACGTTTCACAGATACGCAGTATTTT. The encoded protein is CASSVAGGRFTDTQYF.

The gene calls are TRBV27 and TRBJ2-7, with a weak D call TRBD2 (6 bases). Germline V lookup: CDR1 MNHEY, CDR2 SMNVEV (reference sequence). The CDR3 is made up of 14 amino acids. Between the trimmed V and J ends, which lost 4 bases and 1 base, there was a span of 11 bases. CDR3 loop: CASSSAGRSYEQYF. CDR3 nucleotide sequence: TGTGCCAGCAGTTCTGCCGGGAGATCCTACGAGCAGTACTTC.

The chain couples TRBV7-6 to TRBJ2-5, with D perhaps TRBD2 (5 bases). The CDR3 contains 12 residues. Deletions cut 8 bases from V and 0 bases from J, with 7 bases between. Germline assignment: CDR1 SGHVS and CDR2 FNYEAQ. CDR3 region: CASGADQETQYF. CDR3 DNA: TGTGCCAGCGGAGCGGACCAAGAGACCCAGTACTTC.

This sequence joins TRBV2 and TRBJ1-4; 7 bases line up with TRBD1. The CDR3 is made up of 16 amino acids. After removal of 2 bases from V and 11 bases from J, the junction contained 14 bases not matched to a gene. Germline lookup yields CDR1 SNHLY and CDR2 FYNNEI. The CDR3 DNA is TGTGCCAGCAGTGAAACCCACCCGACAGGGAATGGGAAACTGTTTTTT. Its protein product is CASSETHPTGNGKLFF.

The chain links TRBV11-1 to TRBJ2-7; 7 nucleotides align to TRBD1. Losses at the gene ends were 4 bases for V and 0 bases for J; bases not matched to a gene: 12. Germline V gives CDR1 SGHAT, CDR2 FQDESV (reference sequence). CDR3 length: 17 residues. In DNA, the CDR3 is TGTGCCAGCAGCTCCTCTTCCGGGACAGTCAGCTCCTACGAGCAGTACTTC. It codes for CASSSSSGTVSSYEQYF.

Only one count was recorded for this clone. The rearrangement uses TRBV7-2 and TRBJ2-1, with 7 nucleotides matching TRBD2. The germline CDR1 and CDR2 sequences are SGHTA and FQGNSA. V was pared by 2 bases and J by 1 base, with 8 bases of the junction left unmatched. This CDR3 spans 17 amino acids. In nucleotides, the CDR3 is TGTGCCAGCAGCTTAAGAGTTGGCGGGGGTTCCTACAATGAGCAGTTCTTC. This codes for CASSLRVGGGSYNEQFF.

The rearrangement joins TRBV4-1 to TRBJ2-3, with 8 bases fitting TRBD1. The CDR3 length is 15 residues. CDR1 and CDR2 (germline): MGHRA, YSYEKL. V shed 4 bases, J shed 2 bases, and the junction held 5 bases outside the gene matches. The CDR3 loop is CASSPQGADTDTQYF. The DNA of the CDR3 is TGCGCCAGCAGCCCCCAGGGGGCTGACACAGATACGCAGTATTTT.

The chain carries TRBV6-6 and TRBJ2-7; D assignment may be TRBD1 or TRBD2 (6 bases each). V was pared by 0 bases and J by 7 bases, with 16 bases between. This CDR3 is 15 amino acids long. Germline V gene sequence: CDR1 MNHNY, CDR2 SVGAGI (reference sequence). This CDR3 reads CASSYSSGAPVEQYF. CDR3 coding DNA: TGTGCCAGCAGTTACTCGTCGGGGGCCCCGGTGGAGCAGTACTTC.

The V call is TRBV6-5, the J call TRBJ1-3; 7 nucleotides match TRBD1. V was pared by 4 bases and J by 4 bases, with 4 bases of the junction left unmatched. The CDR3 contains 14 residues. Per the germline V gene, CDR1 is MNHEY and CDR2 is SVGAGI. The CDR3 nucleotides are TGTGCCAGCAGTTTCGACAGGGTGGGAAACACCATATATTTT. Translating gives CASSFDRVGNTIYF.

This sequence joins TRBV7-2 and TRBJ1-2; 7 bases match TRBD1. Germline values: CDR1 SGHTA, CDR2 FQGNSA. The CDR3 has 13 residues. The V gene end was trimmed by 3 bases and the J gene end by 3 bases; junction bases not matched to a gene: 1. CDR3 in amino acids: CASSFDRDYGYTF. The CDR3, as DNA: TGTGCCAGCAGCTTTGACAGGGACTATGGCTACACCTTC. Full variable domain (remainder filled in from reference TRBV7-2 and TRBJ1-2): GAGVSQSPSNKVTEKGKDVELRCDPISGHTALYWYRQSLGQGLEFLIYFQGNSAPDKSGLPSDRFSAERTGGSVSTLTIQRTQQEDSAVYLCASSFDRDYGYTFGSGTRLTVV.

The chain uses TRBV4-1 and TRBJ2-5; 11 bases are a match to TRBD2. With V trimmed by 3 bases and J by 6 bases, 9 bases remained unmatched. The CDR3 is 16 residues long. CDR1 MGHRA and CDR2 YSYEKL come from the germline V gene. Here the CDR3 reads CASSQGLAGGQKTQYF. The CDR3, as DNA: TGCGCCAGCAGCCAGGGGTTAGCGGGGGGGCAGAAGACCCAGTACTTC.

The rearrangement uses TRBV2 and TRBJ2-2; a possible D gene is TRBD2 (6 bases). Germline CDR1 and CDR2: SNHLY and FYNNEI. This CDR3 contains 15 residues. With 6 bases removed from V and 1 base from J, the gap between germline ends came to 12 bases. In DNA, the CDR3 is TGTGCCAGCAGGGGGACTGGACGGAACACCGGGGAGCTGTTTTTT. Translated, it gives CASRGTGRNTGELFF.

The rearrangement uses TRBV7-6 and TRBJ1-2, with D possibly TRBD1 on 6 matching bases. Trimming stripped 1 base from V and 3 bases from J, with 12 bases between. Germline CDR1 SGHVS, CDR2 FNYEAQ. This CDR3 has 15 amino acids. CDR3 sequence: CASSLVVGGYYGYTF. The CDR3 DNA is TGTGCCAGCAGCTTAGTGGTAGGGGGTTACTATGGCTACACCTTC.

The chain recombines TRBV30 with TRBJ2-3; possibly TRBD1 for D (6 bases). Looked up from germline, CDR1 is GTSNPN and CDR2 is SVGIG (reference sequence). The CDR3 contains 16 residues. Trimming removed 5 bases from V and 3 bases from J, with 21 bases in between. Written as DNA, the CDR3 is TGTGCCTGGGGGAACGATGGACAGTCTCTAACAGATACGCAGTATTTT. It specifies CAWGNDGQSLTDTQYF.

This clone was observed once. The V gene is TRBV2, the J gene TRBJ1-1; 9 bases fit TRBD1. Germline V lookup: CDR1 SNHLY, CDR2 FYNNEI. This CDR3 has 16 amino acids. V was pared by 7 bases and J by 5 bases, with 14 bases of the junction left unmatched. CDR3 region: CASNRGQRTGRTEAFF. CDR3 nucleotide sequence: TGTGCCAGCAACAGGGGGCAGAGGACGGGTAGAACTGAAGCTTTCTTT.

CDR3 amino acids: CATQGAINTEAFF. As DNA, the CDR3 is TGTGCCACACAGGGGGCGATAAACACTGAAGCTTTCTTT. The J gene is TRBJ1-1, the V gene TRBV10-3; 9 bases match TRBD1. Per germline, CDR1 ENHRY and CDR2 SYGVKD. This CDR3 is 13 amino acids long. Trimming cost V 10 bases and J 2 bases; bases outside gene matches: 5.

The chain is built from TRBV5-4 and TRBJ2-7; the match to TRBD2 covers 12 bases. The CDR3 consists of 15 residues. V lost 4 bases, J lost 6 bases, and 8 bases stayed unmatched. CDR1 SGHNT and CDR2 YYREEE come from the germline V gene (reference sequence). CDR3 coding DNA: TGTGCCAGCAGCCCGCGGACTAGCGGGATCGGCGAGCAGTACTTC. Translation gives CASSPRTSGIGEQYF.

This clone is a singleton in its sample. This chain links TRBV27 with TRBJ1-2, with D perhaps TRBD1 (5 bases). The V end lost 6 bases, the J end lost 8 bases, and 22 bases lay between the germline ends. This CDR3 has 15 residues. Germline assignment: CDR1 MNHEY and CDR2 SMNVEV (reference sequence). The CDR3 spells CASSISGRSPRGYTF. The CDR3 region has the DNA TGTGCCAGCAGCATATCGGGGCGTTCCCCGAGGGGCTACACCTTC.

This clone occurred once. The genes are TRBV5-1 and TRBJ2-7; 7 bases fit TRBD2. J gave up 6 bases and V 4 bases, and 13 bases lay outside the gene matches. CDR3 length equals 15 residues. The germline CDR1 and CDR2 sequences are SGHRS and YFSETQ. The CDR3 is CASSPVGGTVGEQYF. The CDR3 DNA is TGCGCCAGCAGCCCCGTCGGGGGGACGGTGGGCGAGCAGTACTTC.

The CDR3, as DNA: TGTGCCAGCTCACCACGTGTACTCCAGAACACTGAAGCTTTCTTT. It yields the protein CASSPRVLQNTEAFF. The chain carries TRBV18 and TRBJ1-1, with unresolved D. Germline loops: CDR1 KGHSH, CDR2 LQKENI. The CDR3 consists of 15 residues. V gave up 1 base and J gave up 1 base, with 10 bases separating them. The complete variable domain, with remaining parts taken from reference TRBV18 and TRBJ1-1, reads NAGVMQNPRHLVRRRGQEARLRCSPMKGHSHVYWYRQLPEEGLKFMVYLQKENIIDESGMPKERFSAEFPKEGPSILRIQQVVRGDSAAYFCASSPRVLQNTEAFFGQGTRLTVV.

The chain carries TRBV9 and TRBJ2-2; no firm D call. The V end lost 0 bases, the J end lost 4 bases, and 4 bases lay between the germline ends. The length of the CDR3 is 13 residues. From germline, CDR1 is SGDLS and CDR2 YYNGEE. DNA for the CDR3: TGTGCCAGCAGCGTAGACAGCACCGGGGAGCTGTTTTTT. Translated, it gives CASSVDSTGELFF.

The chain recombines TRBV7-2 with TRBJ2-1; possible D gene TRBD2, 6 bases. This CDR3 is built from 12 residues. Per the germline V gene, CDR1 is SGHTA and CDR2 is FQGNSA. Trimming left V 5 bases short and J 10 bases short, with 12 bases between. The chain's CDR3 is CASSPDRGEQFF. The CDR3 DNA reads TGTGCCAGCAGCCCCGACCGGGGGGAGCAGTTCTTC.

This clone was recorded a few times. The V gene is TRBV2, the J gene TRBJ2-5; D unclear. Germline CDR1 and CDR2: SNHLY and FYNNEI. Trimming left V 6 bases short and J 3 bases short, with 5 bases between. The CDR3 extends over 11 amino acids. In nucleotides, the CDR3 is TGTGCCAGCAGCAACGAAGAGACCCAGTACTTC. This sequence encodes CASSNEETQYF. The full variable domain, with the rest looked up from reference TRBV2 and TRBJ2-5, is EPEVTQTPSHQVTQMGQEVILRCVPISNHLYFYWYRQILGQKVEFLVSFYNNEISEKSEIFDDQFSVERPDGSNFTLKIRSTKLEDSAMYFCASSNEETQYFGPGTRLLVL.

The genes are TRBV7-9 and TRBJ1-1, with D unclear. V lost 5 bases and J lost 3, with 10 bases in between. This CDR3 contains 13 residues. CDR1 is SEHNR and CDR2 is FQNEAQ in the germline V gene (reference sequence). The CDR3 DNA reads TGTGCCAGCAGCGTCACTCGGGACACTGAAGCTTTCTTT. It translates to CASSVTRDTEAFF.

The chain uses TRBV5-5 and TRBJ1-1; D is uncertain. The CDR3 runs 13 residues. The germline CDR1 and CDR2 sequences are SGHKS and YYEKEE (reference sequence). V lost 1 base to trimming and J lost 6 bases, with 10 bases between them. This CDR3 reads CASSLIGLAEAFF. As DNA, the CDR3 is TGTGCCAGCAGCTTGATAGGCCTGGCTGAAGCTTTCTTT.

The J gene is TRBJ1-5, the V gene TRBV5-1; perhaps TRBD1 as D (5 bases). The V end was cut by 0 bases, the J end by 5 bases, with 9 bases between. This CDR3 contains 14 residues. The germline V gene encodes CDR1 SGHRS and CDR2 YFSETQ. CDR3 sequence reads: CASSLAGGYQPQHF. CDR3 DNA: TGCGCCAGCAGCTTGGCCGGGGGATATCAGCCCCAGCATTTT.